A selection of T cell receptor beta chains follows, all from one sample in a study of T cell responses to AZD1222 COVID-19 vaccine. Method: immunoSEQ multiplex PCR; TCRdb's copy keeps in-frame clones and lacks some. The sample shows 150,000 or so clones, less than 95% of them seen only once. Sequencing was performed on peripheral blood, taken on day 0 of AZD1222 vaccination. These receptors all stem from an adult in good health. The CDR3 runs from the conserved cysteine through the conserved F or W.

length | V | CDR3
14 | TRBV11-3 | CASSLGARGYGYTF
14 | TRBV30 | CAWSKGQGNQPQHF
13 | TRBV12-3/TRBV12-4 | CASSFIQKETQYF
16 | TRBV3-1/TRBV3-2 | CASSYHGTGLKETQYF
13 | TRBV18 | CATRDRGRETQYF
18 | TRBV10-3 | CAISESPAELGVQNIQYF
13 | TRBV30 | CAGDRGVGTEAFF
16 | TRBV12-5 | CASGLERPSGANVLTF
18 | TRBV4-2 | CASSQDAGGSSYNSPLHF
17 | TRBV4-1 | CASSQGKGRGTNEKLFF
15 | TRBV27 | CASSLSDRPNEKLFF
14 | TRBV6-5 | CASRRAGGPGEQFF
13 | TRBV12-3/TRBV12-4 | CASSLDRGEKLFF
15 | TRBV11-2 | CASSSGTGLNYGYTF
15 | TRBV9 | CASTQGVAGDTEAFF
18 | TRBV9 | CASSRLPGLAGSADTQYF
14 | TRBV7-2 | CASNLLPGVGEQYF
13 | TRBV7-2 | CASSLGVPNEQFF
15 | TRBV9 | CASSVEAGRGETQYF
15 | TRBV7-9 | CASSPPTGEAGELFF
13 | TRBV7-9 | CASSRLSDGKAFF
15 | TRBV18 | CASSPPGRGQNEQFF
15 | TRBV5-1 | CASSLAESLYNEQFF
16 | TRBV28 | CASTPDSIISGNTIYF
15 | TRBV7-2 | CASSLGLAGYNEQFF
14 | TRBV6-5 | CASTPGTSGYEQYF
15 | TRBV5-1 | CASSPGQVGNTEAFF
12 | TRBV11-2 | CASSNGPSGYTF
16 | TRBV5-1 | CASSLGGRSTNEKLFF
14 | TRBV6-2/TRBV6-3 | CASSYPDSSGEQYF
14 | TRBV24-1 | CATSAGGSRNTIYF
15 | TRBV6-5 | CASSYSGRVNQPQHF
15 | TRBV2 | CAGSKAGGPQETQYF
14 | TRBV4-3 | CASSQAQHTGELFF
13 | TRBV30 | CAWRPGTGPQRYF
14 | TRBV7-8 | CASSLRDSGNTIYF
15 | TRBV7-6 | CASSPNRGRYTEAFF
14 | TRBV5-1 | CASSSSRGSGEQYF
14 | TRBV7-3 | CASSSPGGSSPLHF
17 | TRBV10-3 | CAISENVRGGGQETQYF
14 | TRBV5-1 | CASSSQTGYDGYTF